The present TCR beta chain was sequenced within a study of cytomegalovirus exposure and HLA in healthy donors. After removal of 6 bases from V and 7 bases from J, the junction contained 1 base not matched to a gene. Germline assignment: CDR1 ENHRY and CDR2 SYGVKD. The CDR3 is 13 amino acids. The PCR contained 60 Vbeta and 13 Jbeta primers. Original methodology: In a later analysis, of some 80 million unique beta chains, roughly 10 million appeared in at least two donors. TCRdb keeps only in-frame clones here, not all; method: immunoSEQ multiplex PCR. V and J calls and clone size are as listed in that table; D and trimming were resolved from the DNA. The sample has about 180,000 clones; roughly 77% are singletons.

V usage is TRBV10-3 and J usage is TRBJ1-6; 9 nucleotides align to TRBD1. This sequence originates from a woman aged 25 to 39 in good health and CMV-seropositive. Sequenced: PBMCs. Here the CDR3 DNA reads TGTGCCATCAGGGGACAGGGCAATTCACCCCTCCACTTT. Its protein is CAIRGQGNSPLHF.